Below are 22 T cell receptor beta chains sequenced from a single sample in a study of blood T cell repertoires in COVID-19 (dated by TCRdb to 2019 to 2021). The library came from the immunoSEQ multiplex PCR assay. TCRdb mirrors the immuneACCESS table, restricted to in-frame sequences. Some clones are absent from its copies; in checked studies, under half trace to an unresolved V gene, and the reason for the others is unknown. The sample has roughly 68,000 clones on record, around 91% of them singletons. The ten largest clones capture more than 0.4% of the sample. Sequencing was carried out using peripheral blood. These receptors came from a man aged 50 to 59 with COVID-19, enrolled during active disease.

The CDR3 region is CSVDTSGRNGGEQFF. CDR3 in DNA: TGCAGCGTGGACACTAGCGGACGCAACGGAGGTGAGCAGTTCTTC. V is TRBV29-1 and J is TRBJ2-1; TRBD2 matches at 8 bases. Looked up from germline, CDR1 is SQVTM and CDR2 is ANQGSEA. The trim removed 6 bases at V and 9 bases at J, leaving 16 bases unmatched. This CDR3 has 15 residues.

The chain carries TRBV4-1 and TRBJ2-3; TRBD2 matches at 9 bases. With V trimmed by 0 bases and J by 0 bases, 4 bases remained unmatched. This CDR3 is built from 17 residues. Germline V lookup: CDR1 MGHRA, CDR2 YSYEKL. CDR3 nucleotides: TGCGCCAGCAGCCAAGAAGCCCTAGCGGGAAGCACAGATACGCAGTATTTT. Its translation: CASSQEALAGSTDTQYF.

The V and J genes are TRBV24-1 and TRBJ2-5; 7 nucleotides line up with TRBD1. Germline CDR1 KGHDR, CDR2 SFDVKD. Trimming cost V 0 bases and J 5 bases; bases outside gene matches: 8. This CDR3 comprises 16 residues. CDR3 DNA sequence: TGTGCCACCAGTGATTTGAGGGCAGGGGGTCGGGAGACCCAGTACTTC. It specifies CATSDLRAGGRETQYF.

CDR3 nucleotides: TGTGCCAGCAGCCCTCGATGGGACAGGGGCCACGAGCAGTACTTC. Translating it yields CASSPRWDRGHEQYF. This rearrangement joins TRBV7-2 to TRBJ2-7; 10 bases align to TRBD1. There are 15 residues in the CDR3. Germline V gene lookup returns CDR1 SGHTA and CDR2 FQGNSA. Unmatched junction bases numbered 9, after V lost 5 bases and J lost 5 bases.

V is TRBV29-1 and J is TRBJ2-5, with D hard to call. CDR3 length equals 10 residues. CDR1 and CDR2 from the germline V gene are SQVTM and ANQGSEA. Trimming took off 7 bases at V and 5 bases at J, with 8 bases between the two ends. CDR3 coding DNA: TGCAGCGCCTCGGAGGAGACCCAGTACTTC. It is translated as CSASEETQYF.

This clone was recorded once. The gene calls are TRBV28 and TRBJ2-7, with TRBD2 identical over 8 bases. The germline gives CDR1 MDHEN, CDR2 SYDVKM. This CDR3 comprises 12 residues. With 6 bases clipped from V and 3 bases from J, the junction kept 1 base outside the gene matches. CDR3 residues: CASRTSGYEQYF. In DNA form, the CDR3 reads TGTGCCAGCAGAACTAGCGGCTACGAGCAGTACTTC.

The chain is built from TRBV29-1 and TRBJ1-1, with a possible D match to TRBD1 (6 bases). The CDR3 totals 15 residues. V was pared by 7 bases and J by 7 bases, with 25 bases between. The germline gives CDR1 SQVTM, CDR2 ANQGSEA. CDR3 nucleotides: TGCAGCGCCCTCGGGGGGGCGCGTGAGGTAATTGAAGCTTTCTTT. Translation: CSALGGAREVIEAFF.

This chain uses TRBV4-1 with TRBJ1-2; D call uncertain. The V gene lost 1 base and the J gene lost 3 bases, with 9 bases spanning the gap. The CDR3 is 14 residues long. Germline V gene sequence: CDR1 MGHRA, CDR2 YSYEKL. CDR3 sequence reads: CASSQAPGDYGYTF. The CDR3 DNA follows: TGCGCCAGCAGCCAAGCTCCCGGGGACTATGGCTACACCTTC.

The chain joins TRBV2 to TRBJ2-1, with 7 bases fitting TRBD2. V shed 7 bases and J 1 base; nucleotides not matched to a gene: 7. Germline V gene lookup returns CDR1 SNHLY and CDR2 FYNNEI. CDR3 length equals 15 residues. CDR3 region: CASTSLAVSYNEQFF. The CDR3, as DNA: TGTGCCAGCACAAGTCTAGCGGTATCCTACAATGAGCAGTTCTTC.

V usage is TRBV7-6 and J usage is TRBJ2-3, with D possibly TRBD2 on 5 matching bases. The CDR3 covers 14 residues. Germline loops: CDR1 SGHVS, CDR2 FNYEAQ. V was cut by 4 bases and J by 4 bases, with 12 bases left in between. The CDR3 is CASSSLAPPDTQYF. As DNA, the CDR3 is TGTGCCAGCAGCTCCTTAGCGCCGCCAGATACGCAGTATTTT. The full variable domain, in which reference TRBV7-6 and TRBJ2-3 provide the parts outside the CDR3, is GAGVSQSPRYKVTKRGQDVALRCDPISGHVSLYWYRQALGQGPEFLTYFNYEAQQDKSGLPNDRFSAERPEGSISTLTIQRTEQRDSAMYRCASSSLAPPDTQYFGPGTRLTVL.

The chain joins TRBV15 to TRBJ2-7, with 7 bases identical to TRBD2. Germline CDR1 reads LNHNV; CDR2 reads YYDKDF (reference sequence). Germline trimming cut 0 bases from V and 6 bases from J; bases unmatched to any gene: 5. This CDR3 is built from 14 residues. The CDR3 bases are TGTGCCACCAGCAGAGATCTTCTAGCGGTCGAGCAGTACTTC. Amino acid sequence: CATSRDLLAVEQYF.

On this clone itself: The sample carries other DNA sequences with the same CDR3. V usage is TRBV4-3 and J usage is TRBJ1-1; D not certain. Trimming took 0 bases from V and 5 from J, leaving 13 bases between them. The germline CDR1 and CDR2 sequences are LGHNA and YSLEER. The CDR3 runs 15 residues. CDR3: CASSQDSGVGTEAFF. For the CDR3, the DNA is TGCGCCAGCAGCCAAGATAGCGGGGTTGGGACTGAAGCTTTCTTT.

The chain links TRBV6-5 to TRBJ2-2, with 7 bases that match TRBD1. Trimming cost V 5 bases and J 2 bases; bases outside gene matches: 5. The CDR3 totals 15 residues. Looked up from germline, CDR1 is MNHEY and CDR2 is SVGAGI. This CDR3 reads CASSQWTGNTGELFF. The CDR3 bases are TGTGCCAGCAGTCAATGGACAGGCAACACCGGGGAGCTGTTTTTT.

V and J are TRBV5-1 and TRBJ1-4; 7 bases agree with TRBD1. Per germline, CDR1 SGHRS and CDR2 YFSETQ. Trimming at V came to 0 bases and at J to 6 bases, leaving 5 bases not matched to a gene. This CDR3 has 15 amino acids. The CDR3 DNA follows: TGCGCCAGCAGCTTGGAGGGGGCGGGCGATGAAAAACTGTTTTTT. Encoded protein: CASSLEGAGDEKLFF. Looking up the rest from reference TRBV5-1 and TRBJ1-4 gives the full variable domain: KAGVTQTPRYLIKTRGQQVTLSCSPISGHRSVSWYQQTPGQGLQFLFEYFSETQRNKGNFPGRFSGRQFSNSRSEMNVSTLELGDSALYLCASSLEGAGDEKLFFGSGTQLSVL.

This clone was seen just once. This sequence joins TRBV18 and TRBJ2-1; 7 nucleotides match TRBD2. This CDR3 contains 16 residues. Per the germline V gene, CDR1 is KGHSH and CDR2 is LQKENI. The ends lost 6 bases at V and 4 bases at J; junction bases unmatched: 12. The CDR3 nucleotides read TGTGCCAGCTCCCGAAGGAGCGGGGAGCCATACAATGAGCAGTTCTTC. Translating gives CASSRRSGEPYNEQFF.

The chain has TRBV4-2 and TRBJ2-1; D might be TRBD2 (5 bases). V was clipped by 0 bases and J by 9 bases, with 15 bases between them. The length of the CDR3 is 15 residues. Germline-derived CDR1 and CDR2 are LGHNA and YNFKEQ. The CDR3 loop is CASSQEETRMPEQFF. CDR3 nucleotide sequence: TGTGCCAGCAGCCAAGAGGAAACTAGGATGCCTGAGCAGTTCTTC.

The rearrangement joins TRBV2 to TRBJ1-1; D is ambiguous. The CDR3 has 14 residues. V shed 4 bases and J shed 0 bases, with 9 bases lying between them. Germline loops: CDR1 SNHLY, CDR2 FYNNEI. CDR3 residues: CASSVASMNTEAFF. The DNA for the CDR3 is TGTGCCAGCAGTGTAGCCAGTATGAACACTGAAGCTTTCTTT.

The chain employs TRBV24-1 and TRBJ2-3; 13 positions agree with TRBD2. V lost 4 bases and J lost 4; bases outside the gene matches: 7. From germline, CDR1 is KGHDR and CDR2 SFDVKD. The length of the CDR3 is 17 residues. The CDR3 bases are TGTGCCACCAGTGACCCAGGACTAGCGGGAGAATCAGATACGCAGTATTTT. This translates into CATSDPGLAGESDTQYF.

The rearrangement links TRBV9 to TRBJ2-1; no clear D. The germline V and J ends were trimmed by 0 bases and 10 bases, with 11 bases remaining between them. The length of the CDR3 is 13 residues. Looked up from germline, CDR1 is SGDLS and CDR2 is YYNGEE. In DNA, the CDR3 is TGTGCCAGCAGCGTAGTTGTTGCGTCGGAGCAGTTCTTC. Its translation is CASSVVVASEQFF. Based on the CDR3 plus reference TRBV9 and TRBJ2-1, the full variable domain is DSGVTQTPKHLITATGQRVTLRCSPRSGDLSVYWYQQSLDQGLQFLIQYYNGEERAKGNILERFSAQQFPDLHSELNLSSLELGDSALYFCASSVVVASEQFFGPGTRLTVL.

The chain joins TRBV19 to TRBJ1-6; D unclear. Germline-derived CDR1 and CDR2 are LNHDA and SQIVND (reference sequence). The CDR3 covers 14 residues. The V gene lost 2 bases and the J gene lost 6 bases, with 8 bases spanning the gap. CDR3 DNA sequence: TGTGCCAGTAGTATACGGGAGCTTAATTCACCCCTCCACTTT. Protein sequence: CASSIRELNSPLHF.

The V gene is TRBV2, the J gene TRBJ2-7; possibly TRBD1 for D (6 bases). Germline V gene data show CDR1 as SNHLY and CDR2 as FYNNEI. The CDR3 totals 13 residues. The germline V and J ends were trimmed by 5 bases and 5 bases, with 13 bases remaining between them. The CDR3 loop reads CASSLQGWDEQYF. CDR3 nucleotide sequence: TGTGCCAGCAGTTTACAGGGCTGGGACGAGCAGTACTTC. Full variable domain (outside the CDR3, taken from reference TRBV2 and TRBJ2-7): EPEVTQTPSHQVTQMGQEVILRCVPISNHLYFYWYRQILGQKVEFLVSFYNNEISEKSEIFDDQFSVERPDGSNFTLKIRSTKLEDSAMYFCASSLQGWDEQYFGPGTRLTVT.

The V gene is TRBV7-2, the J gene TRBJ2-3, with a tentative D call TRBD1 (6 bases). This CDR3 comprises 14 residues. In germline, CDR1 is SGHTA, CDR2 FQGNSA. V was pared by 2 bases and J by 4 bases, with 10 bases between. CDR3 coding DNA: TGTGCCAGCAGCTTACTAGGGGGATCAGATACGCAGTATTTT. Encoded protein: CASSLLGGSDTQYF.